This T cell receptor (beta chain) was captured by sequencing in a study of beta chain features in type 1 diabetes. Study-wide context: Sorted cells examined across all samples numbered 107,917,701. Points from the study as a whole: Researchers caution that PCR might favor shorter templates, equally among patients and controls. Shorter TCRB CDR3s, moderately but significantly so, marked every one of the four CD4+ subsets in Type 1 diabetes patients. The naive, central memory and Treg TCRB repertoires of patients appeared to be more similar to one another than those of healthy donors.

This clone showed up just a few times. No antigen is known for it. Expressed TCRB transcripts were sequenced because the isolated RNA had all been reverse transcribed beforehand. Data came from immunoSEQ multiplex PCR; TCRdb stores just in-frame clones and leaves some out. This table has 300,000 or so clones, about a tenth appearing once. The CDR3 loop spans 16 amino acids. Trimming removed 1 base at V and 6 bases at J, with 16 bases between. The V gene's germline CDR1 is SEHNR and CDR2 FQNEAQ (reference sequence). CD45RO/CCR7/CD25/CD127/CD95/CD27 separated CD4+ naive, central memory, regulatory and stem cell-like memory cells by sorting.

Sequenced: central memory CD4+ T cells from blood. This TCR came from a man younger than 45 with type 1 diabetes. The chain joins TRBV7-9 to TRBJ2-1; possibly TRBD1 or TRBD2 for D (5 bases each). CDR3 loop: CASSLGAGARGNEQFF. The CDR3 DNA reads TGTGCCAGCAGCTTAGGCGCCGGGGCGAGGGGCAATGAGCAGTTCTTC. Filled out from reference TRBV7-9 and TRBJ2-1, the complete variable domain reads DTGVSQNPRHKITKRGQNVTFRCDPISEHNRLYWYRQTLGQGPEFLTYFQNEAQLEKSRLLSDRFSAERPKGSFSTLEIQRTEQGDSAMYLCASSLGAGARGNEQFFGPGTRLTVL.